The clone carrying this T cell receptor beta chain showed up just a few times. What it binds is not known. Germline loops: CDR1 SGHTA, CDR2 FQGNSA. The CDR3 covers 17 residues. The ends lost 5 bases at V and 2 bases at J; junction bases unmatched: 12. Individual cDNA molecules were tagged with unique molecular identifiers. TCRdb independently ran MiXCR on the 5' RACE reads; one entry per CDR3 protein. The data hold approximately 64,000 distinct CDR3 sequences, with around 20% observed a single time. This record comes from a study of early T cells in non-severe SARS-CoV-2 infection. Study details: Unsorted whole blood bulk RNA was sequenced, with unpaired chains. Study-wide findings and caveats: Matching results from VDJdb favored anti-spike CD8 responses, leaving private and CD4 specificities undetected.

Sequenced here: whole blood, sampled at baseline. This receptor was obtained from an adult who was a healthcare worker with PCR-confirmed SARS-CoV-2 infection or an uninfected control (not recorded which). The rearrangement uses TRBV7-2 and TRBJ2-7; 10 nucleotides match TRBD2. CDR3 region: CASSGGGLAGAAYEQYF. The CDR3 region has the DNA TGTGCCAGCAGCGGAGGAGGGCTAGCGGGGGCCGCCTACGAGCAGTACTTC.